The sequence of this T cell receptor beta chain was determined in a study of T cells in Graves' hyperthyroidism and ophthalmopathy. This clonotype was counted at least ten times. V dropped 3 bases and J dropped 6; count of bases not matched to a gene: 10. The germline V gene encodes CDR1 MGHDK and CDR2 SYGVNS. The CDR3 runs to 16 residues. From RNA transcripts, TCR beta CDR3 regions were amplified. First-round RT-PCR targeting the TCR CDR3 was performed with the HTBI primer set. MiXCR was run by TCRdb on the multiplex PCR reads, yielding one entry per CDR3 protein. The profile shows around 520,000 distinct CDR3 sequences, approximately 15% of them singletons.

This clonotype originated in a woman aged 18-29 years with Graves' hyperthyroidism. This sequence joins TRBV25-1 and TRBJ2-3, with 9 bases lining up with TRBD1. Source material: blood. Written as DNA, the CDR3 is TGTGCCAGCAGTGACCCTGGGACAGGGTATTTGGATACGCAGTATTTT. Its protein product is CASSDPGTGYLDTQYF.